The next 20 T cell receptor beta chains were all read from a single sample in a study of blood T cells in healthy people across ages. Sample-barcoded 5' priming and a J-beta primer mix drove a second PCR of about 6 to 12 cycles. MiXCR, applied by TCRdb to the 5' RACE reads, yields one record per CDR3 protein. The sample records about 1.1 million distinct CDR3 sequences, roughly two fifths being singletons. The sequenced sample was blood. The source of these receptors is a man aged 18-30 years in good health.

This rearrangement joins TRBV29-1 to TRBJ2-1; 10 bases line up with TRBD1. J was trimmed by 6 bases and V by 1 base; bases with no gene match: 6. This CDR3 is 15 amino acids long. Per the germline V gene, CDR1 is SQVTM and CDR2 is ANQGSEA. The CDR3 is CSVEGNDRGLNEQFF. The CDR3 DNA reads TGCAGCGTTGAAGGAAATGACAGGGGGCTCAATGAGCAGTTCTTC.

Remarks on this clonotype: The junction and the germline gene differ at one end; a read error may be behind it. The V call is TRBV7-2, the J call TRBJ2-3; D is unclear. The DNA end is more similar to TRBJ1-5, so the J call may be wrong. CDR3 size: 13 residues. From germline, CDR1 is SGHTA and CDR2 FQGNSA. CDR3 in amino acids: CDSSSQSTDTQHF. The CDR3 DNA sequence: TGTGACAGCAGCTCGCAGTCCACAGATACGCAGCATTTT.

This clonotype was counted once. A much larger clone differs by one base, so this may be a read error. The chain carries TRBV18 and TRBJ1-5; 7 bases agree with TRBD1. Losses at the gene ends were 8 bases for V and 1 base for J; bases not matched to a gene: 8. The CDR3 consists of 15 residues. CDR1 is KGHSH, CDR2 LQKENI, per germline. The CDR3 protein is CASTNDRDSNQPQHF. The CDR3 DNA follows: TGTGCCAGCACCAATGACAGGGACAGCAATCAGCCCCAGCATTTT.

The chain has TRBV12-3 or TRBV12-4 and TRBJ1-2; D is unclear. The CDR3 loop spans 15 amino acids. Trimming took 2 bases from V and 8 from J, leaving 18 bases between them. CDR3 sequence: CASSLLREALGGYTF. CDR3 DNA: TGTGCCAGCAGTTTATTGAGAGAGGCGTTGGGGGGCTACACCTTC.

The chain is built from TRBV5-5 and TRBJ2-1; D is tentatively TRBD1 or TRBD2 (5 bases each). The CDR3 runs to 16 residues. V lost 3 bases to trimming and J lost 0 bases, with 13 bases between them. Germline CDR1 is SGHKS and CDR2 is YYEKEE (reference sequence). In nucleotides, the CDR3 is TGTGCCAGCAGCTCCGGGACCAGGAGCTCCTACAATGAGCAGTTCTTC. Its protein is CASSSGTRSSYNEQFF.

V gene TRBV2 combines with J gene TRBJ2-7; D perhaps matches TRBD1 (5 bases). V dropped 5 bases and J dropped 3 bases, with 14 bases sitting between them. The germline CDR1 and CDR2 sequences are SNHLY and FYNNEI. This CDR3 comprises 14 residues. The CDR3 reads CASSQGSWIYEQYF. CDR3 coding DNA: TGTGCCAGCAGTCAGGGTTCGTGGATCTACGAGCAGTACTTC.

Worth noting for this clonotype: Compared with germline, one end of the junction differs, possibly owing to a read error. The CDR3 DNA reads as TGCAGCGTTGCCCAGACCTCCTGCGAGCAGTACTTC. Translation: CSVAQTSCEQYF. The chain links TRBV29-1 to TRBJ2-7; D uncertain. The CDR3 length is 12 residues. Per the germline V gene, CDR1 is SQVTM and CDR2 is ANQGSEA.

This sequence joins TRBV19 and TRBJ2-3; no clear D. The CDR3 runs 15 residues. Trimming took 3 bases from V and 1 from J, leaving 11 bases between them. From germline, CDR1 is LNHDA and CDR2 SQIVND (reference sequence). CDR3 protein: CASSIKSQGTDTQYF. Written as DNA, the CDR3 is TGTGCCAGTAGTATCAAAAGCCAGGGCACAGATACGCAGTATTTT.

This chain uses TRBV5-1 with TRBJ2-1; D gene unclear. This CDR3 region has 16 residues. The germline CDR1 and CDR2 sequences are SGHRS and YFSETQ. The V end lost 6 bases, the J end lost 1 base, and 17 bases lay between the germline ends. The CDR3 reads CASNPAVGSSYNEQFF. The CDR3, as DNA: TGCGCCAGCAACCCCGCAGTGGGGTCATCCTACAATGAGCAGTTCTTC.

This clonotype was found a few times. The chain combines TRBV7-9 with TRBJ2-1, with 8 bases that match TRBD2. Losses at the gene ends were 11 bases for V and 8 bases for J; bases not matched to a gene: 11. Germline loops: CDR1 SEHNR, CDR2 FQNEAQ (reference sequence). The CDR3 has 13 amino acids. The CDR3 reads CAAGRGRIDEQFF. For the CDR3, the DNA is TGTGCCGCCGGGCGCGGGAGGATCGATGAGCAGTTCTTC.

This clonotype was seen a single time. The rearrangement joins TRBV20-1 to TRBJ1-4; TRBD1 is a possible D gene (5 bases). Germline loops: CDR1 DFQATT, CDR2 SNEGSKA (reference sequence). V was pared by 3 bases and J by 6 bases, with 14 bases between. The CDR3 loop spans 14 amino acids. The CDR3 bases are TGCAGTGCTAGCCAAAGCCCGGGGCATGAAAAACTGTTTTTT. Translated: CSASQSPGHEKLFF.

The chain carries TRBV4-3 and TRBJ2-2; perhaps TRBD2 as D (6 bases). The CDR3 extends over 16 amino acids. Trimming pared 1 base from V and 7 bases from J, leaving 16 bases between. Germline-derived CDR1 and CDR2 are LGHNA and YSLEER. The CDR3 loop reads CASSQGGSGHYGELFF. The CDR3 nucleotides read TGCGCCAGCAGCCAAGGAGGTAGCGGTCATTACGGGGAGCTGTTTTTT.

The chain recombines TRBV29-1 with TRBJ1-1; D gene unclear. The germline CDR1 and CDR2 sequences are SQVTM and ANQGSEA. The CDR3 extends over 13 amino acids. The CDR3 loop is CSGQWAGNTEAFF. CDR3 sequence (DNA): TGCAGTGGCCAATGGGCAGGGAACACTGAAGCTTTCTTT. Looking up the rest from reference TRBV29-1 and TRBJ1-1 gives the full variable domain: SAVISQKPSRDICQRGTSLTIQCQVDSQVTMMFWYRQQPGQSLTLIATANQGSEATYESGFVIDKFPISRPNLTFSTLTVSNMSPEDSSIYLCSGQWAGNTEAFFGQGTRLTVV.

This clonotype was detected only a few times. The CDR3 DNA reads TGCGCCAGCAGCCATCTAGACAGCAACACTGAAGCTTTCTTT. Protein: CASSHLDSNTEAFF. The chain carries TRBV5-1 and TRBJ1-1; D may be TRBD1 (5 bases). This CDR3 has 14 amino acids. Trimming shortened V by 4 bases and J by 2 bases, and 12 bases separated the two germline ends. CDR1 and CDR2 (germline): SGHRS, YFSETQ.

This rearrangement joins TRBV29-1 to TRBJ1-2; tentative D call: TRBD1 (5 bases). V lost 2 bases, J lost 8 bases, and 15 bases lay in between. CDR1 and CDR2 (germline): SQVTM, ANQGSEA. The CDR3 extends over 13 amino acids. CDR3 region: CSVEKTTGPGYTF. The CDR3 region has the DNA TGCAGCGTTGAAAAGACAACGGGGCCGGGCTACACCTTC. Complete variable domain (other parts from reference TRBV29-1 and TRBJ1-2): SAVISQKPSRDICQRGTSLTIQCQVDSQVTMMFWYRQQPGQSLTLIATANQGSEATYESGFVIDKFPISRPNLTFSTLTVSNMSPEDSSIYLCSVEKTTGPGYTFGSGTRLTVV.

This clonotype was counted only a few times. The chain uses TRBV14 and TRBJ2-1; tentatively, D is TRBD1 or TRBD2 (6 bases each). V was shortened by 8 bases and J by 7 bases, with 18 bases between the two germline ends. Germline V gives CDR1 SGHDN, CDR2 FVKESK. The CDR3 is 14 amino acids. The CDR3 DNA reads TGTGCCAGCGGAGCTGTAACAGGGACTAATGAGCAGTTCTTC. This translates into CASGAVTGTNEQFF. The full variable domain, its missing parts supplied by reference TRBV14 and TRBJ2-1, is EAGVTQFPSHSVIEKGQTVTLRCDPISGHDNLYWYRRVMGKEIKFLLHFVKESKQDESGMPNNRFLAERTGGTYSTLKVQPAELEDSGVYFCASGAVTGTNEQFFGPGTRLTVL.

V gene TRBV9 combines with J gene TRBJ1-2; 7 positions match TRBD1. This CDR3 spans 16 amino acids. Trimming at V came to 0 bases and at J to 2 bases, leaving 7 bases not matched to a gene. In germline, CDR1 is SGDLS, CDR2 YYNGEE. CDR3 sequence: CASSVGDSSLNYGYTF. The CDR3 DNA is TGTGCCAGCAGCGTAGGGGACAGCAGTCTGAACTATGGCTACACCTTC.

This clonotype was detected only a few times. The chain recombines TRBV4-2 with TRBJ2-1; 13 nucleotides align to TRBD2. Per germline, CDR1 LGHNA and CDR2 YNFKEQ. CDR3 size: 18 residues. Trimming removed 3 bases from V and 7 bases from J; junction bases left unmatched: 12. This CDR3 reads CASSHGLAGEIRKNEQFF. CDR3 DNA sequence: TGTGCCAGCAGCCACGGACTAGCGGGGGAGATCAGAAAAAATGAGCAGTTCTTC.

There are a few counts of this clonotype. The chain is built from TRBV12-3 or TRBV12-4 and TRBJ1-1; weak D call: TRBD1 (6 bases). The CDR3 has 14 amino acids. Trimming shortened V by 5 bases and J by 7 bases, and 17 bases separated the two germline ends. Here the CDR3 reads CASSGGRGPVEAFF. Here the CDR3 DNA reads TGTGCCAGCAGTGGCGGTCGGGGGCCGGTTGAAGCTTTCTTT.

This clonotype came up a few times. The V gene is TRBV5-1, the J gene TRBJ1-1; D is uncertain. CDR3 size: 14 residues. V was shortened by 4 bases and J by 1 base, with 11 bases between the two germline ends. Per the germline V gene, CDR1 is SGHRS and CDR2 is YFSETQ. The chain's CDR3 is CASSVATGNTEAFF. The CDR3, as DNA: TGCGCCAGCAGCGTGGCGACGGGGAACACTGAAGCTTTCTTT.